This entry describes one T cell receptor beta chain. This record comes from a study of blood T cell repertoires in COVID-19. Background on the study: Nucleic acid was either cDNA or gDNA, and it came from T cells, B-cell-depleted T cells, or PBMCs.

Germline V gives CDR1 SEHNR, CDR2 FQNEAQ (reference sequence). V was trimmed by 0 bases and J by 6 bases, leaving 11 bases between them. The CDR3 consists of 14 residues. In the original workflow: It was from reference gene primer amplification that nucleated cell counts were estimated. TCRdb's copy holds only in-frame clones and misses some; the assay was immunoSEQ multiplex PCR. The V and J calls and clone size were taken over from that table, and D and trimming were inferred from the DNA. The sample shows 350,000 to 450,000 clones, about 85% of them seen only once. The genes are TRBV7-9 and TRBJ1-2; D is ambiguous. Sequences were obtained from peripheral blood. The clonotype comes from a woman between 18 and 29 years old with acute or convalescent COVID-19. CDR3 nucleotide sequence: TGTGCCAGCAGCTTAGCATCCCTATCCCATGGCTACACCTTC. Translating gives CASSLASLSHGYTF.